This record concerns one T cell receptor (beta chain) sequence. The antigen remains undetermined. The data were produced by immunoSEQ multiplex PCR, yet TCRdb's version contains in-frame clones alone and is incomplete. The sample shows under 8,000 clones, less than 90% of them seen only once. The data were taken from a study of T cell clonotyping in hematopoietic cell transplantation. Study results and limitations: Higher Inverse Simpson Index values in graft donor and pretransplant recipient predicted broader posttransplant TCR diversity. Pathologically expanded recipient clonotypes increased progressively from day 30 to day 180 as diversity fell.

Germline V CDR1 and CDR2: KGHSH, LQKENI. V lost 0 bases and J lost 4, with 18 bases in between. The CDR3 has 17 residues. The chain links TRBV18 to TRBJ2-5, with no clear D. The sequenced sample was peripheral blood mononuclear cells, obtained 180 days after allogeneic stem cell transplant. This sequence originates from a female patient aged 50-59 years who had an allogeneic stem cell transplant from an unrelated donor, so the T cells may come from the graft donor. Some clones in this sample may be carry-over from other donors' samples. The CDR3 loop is CASSPPTTYPSRETQYF. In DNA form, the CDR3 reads TGTGCCAGCTCACCACCGACGACCTACCCAAGTCGAGAGACCCAGTACTTC.